A selection of T cell receptor beta chains follows, all from one sample in a study of cutaneous CD30+ T cell lymphoproliferative disorder and hepatitis E. TCRdb keeps only in-frame clones here, not all; method: immunoSEQ multiplex PCR. The sample shows fewer than 8,000 clones, about 74% of them seen only once. The sequencing sample was made of blood. These receptor sequences come from a human donor with a cutaneous T cell lymphoproliferative disorder associated with hepatitis E virus. The CDR3 runs from the conserved cysteine through the conserved F or W. A D gene is named only where the DNA matches it firmly. Rows give clone size only sometimes, using once, few, many, or a class for an expanded clone.

d_call	clone_size	j_call	v_call	cdr3_nt	cdr3_aa
TRBD1	-	TRBJ2-3	TRBV7-2	TGTGCCAGCAGCTTACTGGGGACAGGGGGCGCAGATACGCAGTATTTT	CASSLLGTGGADTQYF
-	-	TRBJ1-1	TRBV4-1	TGCGCCAGCAGCCAAGCCCGGACAGCCGAGCTGGGAGCTTTCTTT	CASSQARTAELGAFF
-	-	TRBJ1-1	TRBV7-2	TGTGCCAGCAGCTTAGGGGCCTACACTGAAGCTTTCTTT	CASSLGAYTEAFF
-	-	TRBJ2-3	TRBV19	TGTGCCAGTAGTATCGCCAAGACCACAGATACGCAGTATTTT	CASSIAKTTDTQYF
-	-	TRBJ1-5	TRBV27	TGTGCCAGCAGCCTTTTGGGGCAGGCAAGTCAGCCCCAGCATTTT	CASSLLGQASQPQHF
-	once	TRBJ1-1	TRBV2	TGTGCCAGCACCCGTAAAGGGGAACTCCACACTGAAGCTTTCTTT	CASTRKGELHTEAFF
-	-	TRBJ2-5	TRBV7-9	TGTGCCAGCAGCTGGGACGTTGGAGAAGAGACCCAGTACTTC	CASSWDVGEETQYF